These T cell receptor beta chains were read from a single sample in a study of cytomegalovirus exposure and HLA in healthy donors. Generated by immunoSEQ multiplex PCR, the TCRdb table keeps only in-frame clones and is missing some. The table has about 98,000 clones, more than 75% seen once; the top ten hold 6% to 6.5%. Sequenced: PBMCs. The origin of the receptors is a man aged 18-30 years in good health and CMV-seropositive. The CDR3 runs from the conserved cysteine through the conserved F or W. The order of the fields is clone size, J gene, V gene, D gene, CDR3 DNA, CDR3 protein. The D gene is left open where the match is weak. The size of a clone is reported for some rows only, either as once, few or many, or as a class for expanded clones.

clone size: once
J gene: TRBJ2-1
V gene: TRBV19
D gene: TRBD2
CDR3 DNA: TGTGCCAGTACTGGCCTAGCGGTGAATTCCTACAATGAGCAGTTCTTC
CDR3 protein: CASTGLAVNSYNEQFF

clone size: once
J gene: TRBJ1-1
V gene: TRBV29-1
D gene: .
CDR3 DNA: TGCAGCGTTGGGGCGAACACTGAAGCTTTCTTT
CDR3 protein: CSVGANTEAFF

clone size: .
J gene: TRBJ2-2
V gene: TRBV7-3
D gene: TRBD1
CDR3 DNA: TGTGCCAGCAGCGCCAGACAGGGGCCCGGGGAGCTGTTTTTT
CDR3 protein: CASSARQGPGELFF

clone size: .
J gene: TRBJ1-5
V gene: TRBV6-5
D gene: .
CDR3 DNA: TGTGCCAGCAGTTACAGAGGGCTCCAGCCCCAGCATTTT
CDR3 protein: CASSYRGLQPQHF

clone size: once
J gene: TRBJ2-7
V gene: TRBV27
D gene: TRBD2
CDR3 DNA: TGTGCCAGCAGTTCCCTAGCGGGAGGGCGGGGGCAGTACTTC
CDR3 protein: CASSSLAGGRGQYF

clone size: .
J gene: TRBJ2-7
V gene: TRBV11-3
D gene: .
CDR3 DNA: TGTGCCAGCAGCTCCTATACCTCCTACGAGCAGTACTTC
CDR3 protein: CASSSYTSYEQYF

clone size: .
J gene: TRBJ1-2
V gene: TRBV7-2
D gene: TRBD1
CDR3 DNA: TGTGCCAGCATGCCGGGACAGGGGGCTTATGGCTACACCTTC
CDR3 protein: CASMPGQGAYGYTF

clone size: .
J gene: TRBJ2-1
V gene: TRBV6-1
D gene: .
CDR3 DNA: TGTGCCAGCAGTGATCTCCAGGGGTACTCCTACAATGAGCAGTTCTTC
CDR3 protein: CASSDLQGYSYNEQFF

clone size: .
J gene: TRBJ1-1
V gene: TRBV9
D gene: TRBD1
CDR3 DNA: TGTGCCAGCAGCGTAGGGGCCGGGACAGGGGTCTTAGTGGCTGAAGCTTTCTTT
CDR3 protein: CASSVGAGTGVLVAEAFF

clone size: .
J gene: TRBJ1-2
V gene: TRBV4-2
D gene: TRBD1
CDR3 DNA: TGTGCCAGCAGCCAAGACCAGGGGGCATCTGGCTACACCTTC
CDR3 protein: CASSQDQGASGYTF

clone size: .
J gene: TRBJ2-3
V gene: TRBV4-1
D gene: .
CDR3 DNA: TGCGCCAGCAGCCAAGATTCTAGGTTCCCAGATACGCAGTATTTT
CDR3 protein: CASSQDSRFPDTQYF

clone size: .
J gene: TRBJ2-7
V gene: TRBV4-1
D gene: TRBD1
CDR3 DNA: TGCGCCAGCAGCATTCGACAGGGCCGCGAGCAGTACTTC
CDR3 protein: CASSIRQGREQYF

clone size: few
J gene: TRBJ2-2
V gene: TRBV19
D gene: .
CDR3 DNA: TGTGCCAGTAGTATAGGTCAGAACACCGGGGAGCTGTTTTTT
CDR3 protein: CASSIGQNTGELFF

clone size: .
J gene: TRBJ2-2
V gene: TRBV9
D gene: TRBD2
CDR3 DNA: TGTGCCAGCAGCGTAGGAACCGAGTATAGCGGGGATACCGGGGAGCTGTTTTTT
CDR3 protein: CASSVGTEYSGDTGELFF

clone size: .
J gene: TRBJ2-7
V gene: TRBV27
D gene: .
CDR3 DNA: TGTGCCAGCCAAGCTCTTTTAGTAGCGACTCCCTACGAGCAGTACTTC
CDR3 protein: CASQALLVATPYEQYF

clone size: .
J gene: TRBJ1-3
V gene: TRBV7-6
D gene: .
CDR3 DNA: TGTGCCAGCAGCTTATCAGGGATCAGTGGAAACACCATATATTTT
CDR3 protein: CASSLSGISGNTIYF

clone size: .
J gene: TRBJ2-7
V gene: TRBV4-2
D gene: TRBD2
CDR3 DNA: TGTGCCAGCAGCCAAAAGCCGGGACTAGCGGGAGGGCCGGACGAGCAGTACTTC
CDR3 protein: CASSQKPGLAGGPDEQYF

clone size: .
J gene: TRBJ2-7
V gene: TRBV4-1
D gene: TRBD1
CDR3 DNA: TGCGCCAGCAGCTTGGACAGGGGCCCCTACGAGCAGTACTTC
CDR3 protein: CASSLDRGPYEQYF

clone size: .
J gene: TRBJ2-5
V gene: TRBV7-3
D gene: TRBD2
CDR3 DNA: TGTGCCAGCAGCTTAGCCGGGACTAGCGGACAAGAGACCCAGTACTTC
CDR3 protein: CASSLAGTSGQETQYF

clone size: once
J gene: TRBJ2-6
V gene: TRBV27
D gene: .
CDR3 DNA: TGTGCCAGCAGTTTATTAAGGCAGGGGATAGTATCGTCTGGGGCCAACGTCCTGACTTTC
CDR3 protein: CASSLLRQGIVSSGANVLTF

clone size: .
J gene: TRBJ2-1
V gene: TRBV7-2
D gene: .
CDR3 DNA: TGTGCCAGCAGCTTGAGTGGGCAGAATGAGCAGTTCTTC
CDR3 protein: CASSLSGQNEQFF

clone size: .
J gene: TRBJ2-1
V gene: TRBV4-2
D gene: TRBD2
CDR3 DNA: TGTGCCAGCAGCCAGAGACTAGCGGGAGTAAACCCCCATGAGCAGTTCTTC
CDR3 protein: CASSQRLAGVNPHEQFF

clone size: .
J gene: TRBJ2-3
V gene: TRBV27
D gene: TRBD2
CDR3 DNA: TGTGCCAGCAGTCCCGCGGCTAGCGGGGGTTGGAATACGCAGTATTTT
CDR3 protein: CASSPAASGGWNTQYF

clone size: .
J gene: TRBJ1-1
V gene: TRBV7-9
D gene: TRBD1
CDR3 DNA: TGTGCCAGCAGCTTACCCCGGGACAGGGTTGGCTATGGCACTGAAGCTTTCTTT
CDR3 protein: CASSLPRDRVGYGTEAFF

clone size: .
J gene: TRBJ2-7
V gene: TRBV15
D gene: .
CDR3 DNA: TGTGCCACCAGCCCGACAGGTCGCTCCTACGAGCAGTACTTC
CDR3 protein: CATSPTGRSYEQYF

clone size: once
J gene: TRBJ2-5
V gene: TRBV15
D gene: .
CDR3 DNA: TGTGCCACCAGCAGAGATCCTGGGGCGGAAACCCAGTACTTC
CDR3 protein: CATSRDPGAETQYF

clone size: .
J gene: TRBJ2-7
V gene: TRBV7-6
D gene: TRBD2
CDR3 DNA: TGTGCCAGCAGCTTTTCTCCGGTACTAGCGGGGGGGGACGCCTACGAGCAGTACTTC
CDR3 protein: CASSFSPVLAGGDAYEQYF

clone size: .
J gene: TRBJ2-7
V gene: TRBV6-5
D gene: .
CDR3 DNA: TGTGCCAGCAGTTTCCATTGGGACTCCCGCTCCTACGAGCAGTACTTC
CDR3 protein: CASSFHWDSRSYEQYF